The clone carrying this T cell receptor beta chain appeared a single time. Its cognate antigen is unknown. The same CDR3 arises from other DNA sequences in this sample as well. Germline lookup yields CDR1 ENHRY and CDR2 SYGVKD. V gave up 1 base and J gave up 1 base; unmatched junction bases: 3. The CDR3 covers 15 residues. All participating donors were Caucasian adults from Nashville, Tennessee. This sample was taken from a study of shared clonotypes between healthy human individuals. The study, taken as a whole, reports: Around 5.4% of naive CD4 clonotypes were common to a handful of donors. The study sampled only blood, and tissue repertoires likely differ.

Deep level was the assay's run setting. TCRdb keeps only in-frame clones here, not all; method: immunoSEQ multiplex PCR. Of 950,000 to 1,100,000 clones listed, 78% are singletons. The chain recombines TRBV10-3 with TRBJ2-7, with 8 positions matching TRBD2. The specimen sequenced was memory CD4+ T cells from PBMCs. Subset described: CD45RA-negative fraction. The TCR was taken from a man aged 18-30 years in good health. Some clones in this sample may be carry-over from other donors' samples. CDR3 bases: TGTGCCATCAGTGAGTACAGCGGGAGTTCCTACGAGCAGTACTTC. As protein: CAISEYSGSSYEQYF.